This TCR beta chain was sequenced for a study of T cells in Graves' hyperthyroidism and ophthalmopathy. RNA transcripts served as the template for amplifying TCR beta CDR3 regions. The study used the HTBI primer set for a first-round RT-PCR of the TCR CDR3. TCRdb processed the multiplex PCR reads anew with MiXCR; each CDR3 protein has one entry. The sample shows 350,000 to 400,000 distinct CDR3 sequences, more than 12% of them seen only once. Germline V gene sequence: CDR1 SNHLY, CDR2 FYNNEI. The CDR3 is 14 amino acids. V lost 4 bases to trimming and J lost 5 bases; unmatched junction nucleotides: 2. Ten or more counts support this clonotype.

The sequence was obtained from a woman in her 30s with Graves' hyperthyroidism. Sequenced material: blood. V is TRBV2 and J is TRBJ2-2, with 9 nucleotides matching TRBD1. The CDR3 loop reads CASSGDRATGELFF. The CDR3 nucleotides read TGTGCCAGCAGTGGGGACAGGGCAACCGGGGAGCTGTTTTTT. The variable domain in full, with the rest retrieved from reference TRBV2 and TRBJ2-2, is EPEVTQTPSHQVTQMGQEVILRCVPISNHLYFYWYRQILGQKVEFLVSFYNNEISEKSEIFDDQFSVERPDGSNFTLKIRSTKLEDSAMYFCASSGDRATGELFFGEGSRLTVL.